These 31 T cell receptor beta chains share one sample of origin, sequenced in a study of CD4+ T cells in melanoma (dated by TCRdb to between 2021 and 2024). To prepare the library, the immunoSEQ multiplex PCR assay was applied. This immuneACCESS table, as held by TCRdb, lists in-frame sequences with V and J called but not all clones. Of the missing ones, under half trace to an unresolved V gene in checked studies; the others have no known cause. The sample table contains about 140,000 clones; only one count was recorded for around nine tenths of them. Over 1.5% of the sample rests with the top ten. These TCRs come from a human donor with melanoma.

The chain joins TRBV6-6 to TRBJ2-1; D ambiguous. V was pared by 0 bases and J by 8 bases, with 11 bases between. Germline V gene lookup returns CDR1 MNHNY and CDR2 SVGAGI (reference sequence). The CDR3 sequence is 14 residues long. The CDR3 nucleotides read TGTGCCAGCAGTTACTCTGTTGGCGGCGATGAGCAGTTCTTC. Its translation: CASSYSVGGDEQFF.

The chain recombines TRBV5-6 with TRBJ2-7; D may be TRBD1 (5 bases). V lost 4 bases, J lost 5 bases, and 16 bases lay in between. There are 14 residues in the CDR3. The germline V gene has CDR1 SGHDT and CDR2 YYEEEE. The CDR3 region has the DNA TGTGCCAGCAGCGTAGGTAGGGGAACCCACGAGCAGTACTTC. It is translated as CASSVGRGTHEQYF.

The gene calls are TRBV11-1 and TRBJ2-5; 8 nucleotides align to TRBD1. The CDR3 is 13 amino acids. The V segment lost 6 bases and the J segment 4 bases; nucleotides outside the gene matches: 4. From germline, CDR1 is SGHAT and CDR2 FQDESV (reference sequence). The CDR3 is CASSRDRGETQYF. CDR3 bases: TGTGCCAGCAGTCGAGACAGGGGAGAGACCCAGTACTTC.

This chain uses TRBV6-5 with TRBJ1-5; weak D call: TRBD1 (5 bases). The V end lost 5 bases, the J end lost 0 bases, and 5 bases lay between the germline ends. Germline V gene lookup returns CDR1 MNHEY and CDR2 SVGAGI. The CDR3 loop spans 13 amino acids. The DNA for the CDR3 is TGTGCCAGCAGTGACAGTAGCAATCAGCCCCAGCATTTT. Protein: CASSDSSNQPQHF.

V usage is TRBV29-1 and J usage is TRBJ2-3; possibly TRBD1 for D (5 bases). V lost 2 bases, J lost 4 bases, and 10 bases lay in between. The CDR3 is 13 amino acids. Germline V gene sequence: CDR1 SQVTM, CDR2 ANQGSEA. Here the CDR3 DNA reads TGCAGCGTTGAAAGGGGTGCGGCAGATACGCAGTATTTT. This sequence encodes CSVERGAADTQYF.

V gene TRBV5-1 combines with J gene TRBJ2-1; no firm D call. In germline, CDR1 is SGHRS, CDR2 YFSETQ. The CDR3 has 15 residues. Trimming took 4 bases from V and 2 from J, leaving 13 bases between them. In nucleotides, the CDR3 is TGCGCCAGCAGCCCCGAAGGGTTTCCCTACAATGAGCAGTTCTTC. It codes for CASSPEGFPYNEQFF.

This chain uses TRBV6-5 with TRBJ2-7, with 8 bases identical to TRBD1. The CDR3 contains 16 residues. V lost 1 base and J lost 7; bases outside the gene matches: 12. Germline CDR1 reads MNHEY; CDR2 reads SVGAGI. CDR3 in amino acids: CASSYFYGAGGGEQYF. The CDR3 region has the DNA TGTGCCAGCAGTTACTTCTATGGGGCAGGGGGCGGGGAGCAGTACTTC.

V usage is TRBV30 and J usage is TRBJ1-1; 8 nucleotides agree with TRBD1. Germline trimming cut 3 bases from V and 8 bases from J; bases unmatched to any gene: 5. The CDR3 length is 12 residues. Germline CDR1 reads GTSNPN; CDR2 reads SVGIG (reference sequence). CDR3 loop: CAWRRGTGEAFF. The CDR3, as DNA: TGTGCCTGGAGGAGAGGGACAGGAGAAGCTTTCTTT. Combining the CDR3 with reference TRBV30 and TRBJ1-1 gives the whole variable domain SQTIHQWPATLVQPVGSPLSLECTVEGTSNPNLYWYRQAAGRGLQLLFYSVGIGQISSEVPQNLSASRPQDRQFILSSKKLLLSDSGFYLCAWRRGTGEAFFGQGTRLTVV.

This chain links TRBV5-4 with TRBJ2-3, with D perhaps TRBD2 (5 bases). Germline V gene data show CDR1 as SGHNT and CDR2 as YYREEE (reference sequence). The CDR3 runs 15 residues. Trimming took 2 bases from V and 2 from J, leaving 12 bases between them. This CDR3 is CASSLSLVHTDTQYF. For the CDR3, the DNA is TGTGCCAGCAGCTTATCACTAGTGCACACAGATACGCAGTATTTT.

The CDR3 nucleotides read TGTGCCAGCAGCTTTGACAGGAACAGCATGAACACTGAAGCTTTCTTT. This translates into CASSFDRNSMNTEAFF. The V and J genes are TRBV5-6 and TRBJ1-1; tentative D call: TRBD1 (6 bases). The germline V gene encodes CDR1 SGHDT and CDR2 YYEEEE. The length of the CDR3 is 16 residues. Trimming pared 2 bases from V and 0 bases from J, leaving 14 bases between.

This clone was seen a handful of times. This chain connects TRBV11-2 to TRBJ2-7; no clear D. CDR1 is SGHAT and CDR2 is FQNNGV in the germline V gene. The CDR3 is 14 residues long. Trimming removed 2 bases at V and 2 bases at J, with 10 bases between. Here the CDR3 DNA reads TGTGCCAGCAGCTTACATGGGCAGGCCTACGAGCAGTACTTC. The encoded protein is CASSLHGQAYEQYF.

This chain's CDR3 is CASSYRTTNYEQYF. CDR3 nucleotide sequence: TGTGCCAGCAGTTACCGGACGACCAACTACGAGCAGTACTTC. V gene TRBV6-5 combines with J gene TRBJ2-7, with D unresolved. CDR1 and CDR2 from the germline V gene are MNHEY and SVGAGI. Trimming stripped 2 bases from V and 3 bases from J, with 11 bases between. The CDR3 sequence is 14 residues long.

The chain joins TRBV7-9 to TRBJ2-1, with D possibly being TRBD1 (6 bases). Germline V gene lookup returns CDR1 SEHNR and CDR2 FQNEAQ (reference sequence). The CDR3 is 16 amino acids. Trimming pared 4 bases from V and 2 bases from J, leaving 15 bases between. In DNA form, the CDR3 reads TGTGCCAGCAGCTCAGGACAGATTTTAACCTACAATGAGCAGTTCTTC. It is translated as CASSSGQILTYNEQFF.

The chain employs TRBV5-1 and TRBJ1-1, with no clear D. The CDR3 has 14 amino acids. The V end lost 5 bases, the J end lost 1 base, and 12 bases lay between the germline ends. Germline CDR1 SGHRS, CDR2 YFSETQ. The CDR3 nucleotides are TGCGCCAGCAGGCCACACAACGAGAACACTGAAGCTTTCTTT. It yields the protein CASRPHNENTEAFF.

The V call is TRBV7-3, the J call TRBJ2-1; no reliable D call. In germline, CDR1 is SGHTA, CDR2 FQGTGA. The CDR3 runs 15 residues. The V and J ends lost 4 bases and 8 bases respectively, with 18 bases between them. The CDR3 region is CASSSQSARLDEQFF. In DNA form, the CDR3 reads TGTGCCAGCAGCTCCCAGTCGGCCCGTCTCGATGAGCAGTTCTTC.

This chain uses TRBV6-1 with TRBJ1-6; no definite D call. This CDR3 has 15 amino acids. Deletions cut 7 bases from V and 8 bases from J, with 18 bases between. Germline V gene sequence: CDR1 MNHNS, CDR2 SASEGT. CDR3: CASTRSVYLDSPLHF. CDR3 in DNA: TGTGCCAGCACCCGATCGGTCTACCTTGATTCACCCCTCCACTTT.

This chain connects TRBV5-6 to TRBJ2-7; D perhaps matches TRBD1 (5 bases). The V and J ends lost 4 bases and 0 bases respectively, with 8 bases between them. CDR3 size: 13 residues. Germline V gives CDR1 SGHDT, CDR2 YYEEEE. CDR3 in DNA: TGTGCCAGCAGCCCTGACAGCTCCTACGAGCAGTACTTC. The encoded protein is CASSPDSSYEQYF.

The rearrangement links TRBV27 to TRBJ1-5; D remains ambiguous. This CDR3 has 14 residues. Trimming pared 7 bases from V and 2 bases from J, leaving 12 bases between. CDR1 and CDR2 (germline): MNHEY, SMNVEV (reference sequence). CDR3 in amino acids: CASTLNKGNQPQHF. Written as DNA, the CDR3 is TGTGCCAGCACCCTAAATAAGGGCAATCAGCCCCAGCATTTT.

The J gene is TRBJ2-6, the V gene TRBV7-2; tentatively, D is TRBD1 or TRBD2 (6 bases each). The CDR3 spans 17 residues. Germline CDR1 SGHTA, CDR2 FQGNSA. Deletions cut 0 bases from V and 3 bases from J, with 12 bases between. The CDR3, as DNA: TGTGCCAGCAGCTTAGCGGCGGGGACAAATGGGGCCAACGTCCTGACTTTC. Its protein product is CASSLAAGTNGANVLTF.

This chain's CDR3 is CASSGSGGRDTQYF. The CDR3 DNA follows: TGTGCCAGCAGTGGTAGCGGGGGGAGAGATACGCAGTATTTT. J is TRBJ2-3 and V is TRBV9, with 10 bases identical to TRBD2. The CDR3 sequence is 14 residues long. Unmatched junction bases numbered 5, after V lost 5 bases and J lost 5 bases. Germline loops: CDR1 SGDLS, CDR2 YYNGEE. The full variable domain, rest sourced from reference TRBV9 and TRBJ2-3, is DSGVTQTPKHLITATGQRVTLRCSPRSGDLSVYWYQQSLDQGLQFLIQYYNGEERAKGNILERFSAQQFPDLHSELNLSSLELGDSALYFCASSGSGGRDTQYFGPGTRLTVL.

For this clone: One junction end does not reproduce the germline sequence, and a read error may be involved. The chain recombines TRBV2 with TRBJ1-2; perhaps TRBD1 as D (6 bases). The length of the CDR3 is 13 residues. In germline, CDR1 is SNHLY, CDR2 FYNNEI. In DNA form, the CDR3 reads TGTGCCACCAGTGGCAGGGGAATGGCAGGCTACACCTTC. This sequence encodes CATSGRGMAGYTF.

The rearrangement links TRBV7-6 to TRBJ1-4; 9 bases align to TRBD1. J gave up 8 bases and V 8 bases, and 9 bases lay outside the gene matches. Per the germline V gene, CDR1 is SGHVS and CDR2 is FNYEAQ. This CDR3 comprises 14 residues. In DNA, the CDR3 is TGTGCCAGCCGAGAACAGGGGGCGAGGGAAAAACTGTTTTTT. This gives the protein CASREQGAREKLFF.

The chain links TRBV4-2 to TRBJ1-5; D ambiguous. CDR1 and CDR2 from the germline V gene are LGHNA and YNFKEQ. The V end lost 3 bases, the J end lost 6 bases, and 9 bases lay between the germline ends. The CDR3 runs to 13 residues. CDR3 region: CASSHDPGQPQHF. CDR3 sequence (DNA): TGTGCCAGCAGCCATGATCCCGGTCAGCCCCAGCATTTT.

CDR3 nucleotide sequence: TGTGCCAGCAGCTTCGATACGCAGTATTTT. Translating it yields CASSFDTQYF. The V gene is TRBV7-8, the J gene TRBJ2-3; D is uncertain. Germline CDR1 SGHVS, CDR2 FQNEAQ. V lost 3 bases and J lost 6, with 1 base in between. The CDR3 is 10 amino acids.

The chain joins TRBV7-8 to TRBJ1-2; no reliable D call. CDR3 length: 13 amino acids. The germline V gene encodes CDR1 SGHVS and CDR2 FQNEAQ. V dropped 1 base and J dropped 8 bases, with 11 bases sitting between them. The CDR3 DNA follows: TGTGCCAGCAGCTTAGTGGCCCTGGGAGGCTACACCTTC. Translation gives CASSLVALGGYTF.

This chain links TRBV30 with TRBJ2-7; a weak D match, TRBD2 (7 bases). The germline gives CDR1 GTSNPN, CDR2 SVGIG (reference sequence). The CDR3 totals 14 residues. Trimming shortened V by 1 base and J by 0 bases, and 10 bases separated the two germline ends. The CDR3 DNA follows: TGTGCCTGGAGTGAGGGGGGGGACTCCTACGAGCAGTACTTC. Translated, it gives CAWSEGGDSYEQYF.

Of note for this clone: The identical CDR3 is also encoded by other nucleotide sequences in the sample. The V call is TRBV7-9, the J call TRBJ2-3; perhaps D is TRBD1 or TRBD2 (5 bases each). The CDR3 extends over 13 amino acids. The germline V gene has CDR1 SEHNR and CDR2 FQNEAQ (reference sequence). V was pared by 3 bases and J by 1 base, with 5 bases between. CDR3 DNA sequence: TGTGCCAGCAGCTTGGGGGGCACAGATACGCAGTATTTT. It specifies CASSLGGTDTQYF.

The V and J genes are TRBV18 and TRBJ1-1; TRBD1 is a possible D gene (5 bases). Trimming shortened V by 6 bases and J by 0 bases, and 11 bases separated the two germline ends. Germline values: CDR1 KGHSH, CDR2 LQKENI. The CDR3 loop spans 14 amino acids. The CDR3 is CASSTGLMNTEAFF. Here the CDR3 DNA reads TGTGCCAGCTCGACGGGGCTCATGAACACTGAAGCTTTCTTT.

This clone has only one observation. The V and J genes are TRBV2 and TRBJ1-5; D is possibly TRBD1 (6 bases). Trimming took off 5 bases at V and 0 bases at J, with 11 bases between the two ends. The CDR3 runs to 15 residues. Germline V gene sequence: CDR1 SNHLY, CDR2 FYNNEI. CDR3 coding DNA: TGTGCCAGCAGTAAAGGGGGGTATAGCAATCAGCCCCAGCATTTT. Protein: CASSKGGYSNQPQHF.

The chain couples TRBV18 to TRBJ2-3, with D perhaps matching TRBD1 (6 bases). CDR1 and CDR2 (germline): KGHSH, LQKENI. The length of the CDR3 is 15 residues. V was pared by 4 bases and J by 1 base, with 12 bases between. CDR3 sequence: CASSLRDIGTDTQYF. The CDR3 coding sequence is TGTGCCAGCTCACTCCGGGACATTGGCACAGATACGCAGTATTTT.

This chain connects TRBV6-5 to TRBJ1-1, with D possibly matching TRBD1 (5 bases). The CDR3 spans 14 residues. Trimming shortened V by 5 bases and J by 1 base, and 11 bases separated the two germline ends. From germline, CDR1 is MNHEY and CDR2 SVGAGI. CDR3 loop: CASSPRDGNTEAFF. The CDR3 bases are TGTGCCAGCAGTCCCCGGGACGGGAACACTGAAGCTTTCTTT.